The 5 T cell receptor beta chains below all came from one sample that was sequenced in a study of post-analysis software for immune sequencing data. Study-wide points: Comparison of patients with controls showed 4 to 6 TRBV segments more frequent in patients, TRBV5-6, TRBV5-1 and TRBV20-1 among them.

Antigens of these TCRs are unknown. Unique molecular identifiers were present in the TCR beta cDNA libraries. Each CDR3 protein gets one entry after TCRdb re-called the PCR reads with MiXCR. The table has under 900,000 distinct CDR3 sequences, roughly 58% seen once. What was sequenced was blood. The receptors come from a girl between 10 and 17 years old with multiple sclerosis.

A few counts support this clonotype. The chain couples TRBV7-9 to TRBJ2-4; 10 positions match TRBD2. The DNA matches TRBJ2-7 better at its end, which makes the J call doubtful. This CDR3 is 15 amino acids long. Per the germline V gene, CDR1 is SEHNR and CDR2 is FQNEAQ (reference sequence). CDR3 sequence reads: CASSLVSGRASEQYF. The CDR3 nucleotides are TGTGCCAGCAGCTTAGTGAGCGGGAGGGCCTCCGAGCAGTACTTC.

This clonotype was seen a few times. The CDR3 DNA reads TGTGCCAGCAGTTTTGGGTTCTACGAGCAGTACTTC. It yields the protein CASSFGFYEQYF. The chain couples TRBV28 to TRBJ2-7; D is ambiguous. Between the trimmed V and J ends, which lost 3 bases and 3 bases, there was a span of 6 bases. Per the germline V gene, CDR1 is MDHEN and CDR2 is SYDVKM. CDR3 length equals 12 residues. The whole variable domain, filled in from reference TRBV28 and TRBJ2-7, reads DVKVTQSSRYLVKRTGEKVFLECVQDMDHENMFWYRQDPGLGLRLIYFSYDVKMKEKGDIPEGYSVSREKKERFSLILESASTNQTSMYLCASSFGFYEQYFGPGTRLTVT.

The rearrangement uses TRBV7-2 and TRBJ2-3; TRBD1 matches 7 bases. The CDR3 loop spans 16 amino acids. V lost 1 base to trimming and J lost 4 bases; unmatched junction nucleotides: 8. Germline assignment: CDR1 SGHTA and CDR2 FQGNSA. The CDR3 DNA reads as TGTGCCAGCAGCTTAGGGTGGGCAGGGGGTCCAGATACGCAGTATTTT. Translated: CASSLGWAGGPDTQYF.

The chain couples TRBV6-1 to TRBJ2-1; 13 bases line up with TRBD2. Germline V gene lookup returns CDR1 MNHNS and CDR2 SASEGT. Losses at the gene ends were 7 bases for V and 6 bases for J; bases not matched to a gene: 12. The CDR3 loop spans 17 amino acids. The CDR3 nucleotides are TGTGCCAGCAAGTACGGAGGACTAGCGGGAGCGGTCAATGAGCAGTTCTTC. Protein: CASKYGGLAGAVNEQFF.

This clonotype was seen only a few times. This sequence joins TRBV5-4 and TRBJ2-3; D not certain. The V gene's germline CDR1 is SGHNT and CDR2 YYREEE (reference sequence). The CDR3 contains 15 residues. V was shortened by 1 base and J by 0 bases, with 9 bases between the two germline ends. The CDR3 region is CASSLLSSSTDTQYF. The CDR3 nucleotides read TGTGCCAGCAGCTTGTTGTCCTCTAGCACAGATACGCAGTATTTT.